Only a few counts were recorded for the clone carrying this T cell receptor (beta chain). The antigen remains undetermined. The entry originates in a study of CD8+ T cells in alopecia areata. Study background: Once tofacitinib had been taken for 6 to 18 months, 6 months off drug followed.

Findings and limits, study-wide: In scalp, tofacitinib significantly decreased clonality and expanded CD8+ clones among the top 100. Many expanded lesional clones persisted in scalp and blood during tofacitinib.

Treatment noted: oral pan-JAK inhibitor, 5-10 mg twice daily. RNA was extracted and reverse transcribed into cDNA as the sequencing template. Clones were sequenced by immunoSEQ multiplex PCR, and TCRdb holds only the in-frame ones, with some missing. The sample lists 270,000 or so clones, roughly 64% occurring once. Trimming removed 2 bases from V and 5 bases from J, with 16 bases in between. The V gene's germline CDR1 is MGHRA and CDR2 YSYEKL. There are 15 residues in the CDR3. The rearrangement links TRBV4-1 to TRBJ2-7; possible D gene TRBD1, 6 bases. The sequence came from a human donor with alopecia areata. The sample was CD4+ T cells sorted from blood, taken at week 24, from a patient treated with tofacitinib. The CDR3 sequence is CASSQPWMRGNEQYF. The CDR3 DNA is TGCGCCAGCAGCCAACCCTGGATGAGGGGGAACGAGCAGTACTTC.